These 3 T cell receptor beta chains came from one sample sequenced in a study of T cells in tuberculosis. The protocol was immunoSEQ multiplex PCR, while the TCRdb copy is restricted to in-frame clones and leaves out a portion. This sample has about 43,000 clones, with roughly 94% found just once. The sequencing input was PBMCs. These receptors were obtained from a donor aged 10 to 29 with latent tuberculosis or without tuberculosis infection. Some clones in this sample may be carry-over from other donors' samples.

The chain couples TRBV27 to TRBJ2-7, with D hard to call. Germline CDR1 reads MNHEY; CDR2 reads SMNVEV (reference sequence). V dropped 6 bases and J dropped 2 bases, with 8 bases sitting between them. This CDR3 is 12 amino acids long. The CDR3 sequence is CASSSDTYEQYF. In nucleotides, the CDR3 is TGTGCCAGCAGCTCCGACACCTACGAGCAGTACTTC.

V gene TRBV7-8 combines with J gene TRBJ1-1, with 7 bases fitting TRBD1. This CDR3 has 15 residues. The trim removed 4 bases at V and 2 bases at J, leaving 7 bases unmatched. Germline assignment: CDR1 SGHVS and CDR2 FQNEAQ. CDR3 region: CASSSLTGPNTEAFF. The CDR3 region has the DNA TGTGCCAGCAGCTCCCTGACAGGGCCCAACACTGAAGCTTTCTTT.

This CDR3 is CASSLIGKNTEAFF. The CDR3 DNA reads TGTGCCAGCAGCTTAATCGGGAAGAACACTGAAGCTTTCTTT. The rearrangement uses TRBV7-2 and TRBJ1-1; no reliable D call. V lost 2 bases, J lost 1 base, and 8 bases lay in between. Germline lookup yields CDR1 SGHTA and CDR2 FQGNSA. This CDR3 has 14 amino acids.